A single sample is the source of the 11 T cell receptor beta chains below, sequenced in a study of shared clonotypes between healthy human individuals (dated by TCRdb to 2020 to 2022). Receptor libraries were prepared by the immunoSEQ multiplex PCR assay. What TCRdb holds here is the immuneACCESS table cut down to in-frame rearrangements. Part of the clones is not present; checked against another copy, under half of the missing clones reflect an unresolved V gene, and the others are unexplained. The sample table lists 2.5 million or so clones, 85% to 95% of them with a count of one. Together, the top ten hold about 0.13% of the sample. Specimen: naive CD4+ T cells sorted from blood. This specimen's cell subset or site label, per the study, means: CD45RA+ positively selected. These receptors were taken from a man in his late teens or twenties in good health.

On this clone itself: The same CDR3 is also encoded by other DNA sequences in this sample. The CDR3 is CASSLEGGGQPQHF. The CDR3 DNA reads TGCGCCAGCAGCTTGGAGGGAGGCGGCCAGCCCCAGCATTTT. The chain uses TRBV5-1 and TRBJ1-5; no reliable D call. The length of the CDR3 is 14 residues. The germline V and J ends were trimmed by 0 bases and 7 bases, with 11 bases remaining between them. Germline values: CDR1 SGHRS, CDR2 YFSETQ.

The V and J genes are TRBV28 and TRBJ1-2, with TRBD1 as a possible D gene (6 bases). Germline values: CDR1 MDHEN, CDR2 SYDVKM. Trimming took 6 bases from V and 4 from J, leaving 18 bases between them. The CDR3 loop spans 15 amino acids. CDR3: CASSLTSQGLYGYTF. CDR3 bases: TGTGCCAGCAGCCTGACGTCACAGGGTCTCTATGGCTACACCTTC.

The chain links TRBV4-1 to TRBJ2-7, with 11 bases aligning to TRBD2. Unmatched junction bases numbered 3, after V lost 1 base and J lost 1 base. The CDR3 length is 16 residues. Germline CDR1 and CDR2: MGHRA and YSYEKL. The CDR3 sequence: CASSQGSSGRSYEQYF. Written as DNA, the CDR3 is TGCGCCAGCAGCCAAGGGTCTAGCGGGAGGTCCTACGAGCAGTACTTC.

A remark on this clone: Other DNA sequences of this sample code for an identical CDR3. The chain carries TRBV5-1 and TRBJ2-7, with TRBD2 as a possible D gene (5 bases). The CDR3 runs to 14 residues. Trimming removed 2 bases from V and 3 bases from J, with 12 bases in between. CDR1 and CDR2 (germline): SGHRS, YFSETQ. CDR3 DNA: TGCGCCAGCAGCTTAGGAGGTCTGGGCTACGAGCAGTACTTC. It codes for CASSLGGLGYEQYF.

The chain combines TRBV7-9 with TRBJ1-2, with TRBD1 matching 10 bases. The J segment lost 3 bases and the V segment lost 5 bases, leaving 6 bases of the junction unmatched. Looked up from germline, CDR1 is SEHNR and CDR2 is FQNEAQ (reference sequence). The CDR3 consists of 15 residues. In DNA form, the CDR3 reads TGTGCCAGCAGCATGGGACAGGGGACCGACTATGGCTACACCTTC. It specifies CASSMGQGTDYGYTF.

This clone was counted once. This sample also contains other DNA sequences that code for the same CDR3. This sequence joins TRBV6-5 and TRBJ1-1; a weak D match, TRBD1 (5 bases). The germline V gene encodes CDR1 MNHEY and CDR2 SVGAGI. V dropped 0 bases and J dropped 0 bases, with 8 bases sitting between them. The CDR3 sequence is 15 residues long. CDR3: CASSYSRGLNTEAFF. The CDR3 nucleotides read TGTGCCAGCAGTTACTCACGGGGGTTGAACACTGAAGCTTTCTTT.

As concerns this clone: The junction does not match germline at one end; this may be a read error. The rearrangement links TRBV5-6 to TRBJ1-5, with D possibly TRBD1 on 5 matching bases. This CDR3 has 13 residues. Germline V gene data show CDR1 as SGHDT and CDR2 as YYEEEE. CDR3 sequence reads: CVSSSRAEQPQHF. The DNA for the CDR3 is TGTGTCAGCAGCTCCAGGGCGGAGCAGCCCCAGCATTTT. Full variable domain (rest looked up from reference TRBV5-6 and TRBJ1-5): DAGVTQSPTHLIKTRGQQVTLRCSPKSGHDTVSWYQQALGQGPQFIFQYYEEEERQRGNFPDRFSGHQFPNYSSELNVNALLLGDSALYLCVSSSRAEQPQHFGDGTRLSIL.

This clone showed up just once. V is TRBV10-1 and J is TRBJ2-1; 7 bases map to TRBD2. J was trimmed by 10 bases and V by 2 bases; bases with no gene match: 5. From germline, CDR1 is WNHNN and CDR2 SYGVQD (reference sequence). This CDR3 is 13 amino acids long. The CDR3 coding sequence is TGCGCCAGCAGTGAGAGCGGGGCGGGGGAGCAGTTCTTC. Protein sequence: CASSESGAGEQFF.

The rearrangement uses TRBV19 and TRBJ1-2; D is unresolved. The germline V gene has CDR1 LNHDA and CDR2 SQIVND (reference sequence). Trimming took off 5 bases at V and 2 bases at J, with 15 bases between the two ends. The CDR3 loop spans 15 amino acids. In DNA, the CDR3 is TGTGCCAGTAGTGTTCGAGTAGTATTGAACTATGGCTACACCTTC. Its translation: CASSVRVVLNYGYTF.

The chain recombines TRBV5-4 with TRBJ2-2, with TRBD1 identical over 7 bases. Germline V gives CDR1 SGHNT, CDR2 YYREEE (reference sequence). After removal of 3 bases from V and 2 bases from J, the junction contained 7 bases not matched to a gene. The CDR3 is 16 residues long. CDR3 bases: TGTGCCAGCAGCTCCGGGACAGCCAGAAACACCGGGGAGCTGTTTTTT. Amino acids: CASSSGTARNTGELFF.

This rearrangement joins TRBV27 to TRBJ1-4; 9 nucleotides align to TRBD1. This CDR3 spans 17 amino acids. Per germline, CDR1 MNHEY and CDR2 SMNVEV (reference sequence). The J segment lost 0 bases and the V segment lost 6 bases, leaving 8 bases of the junction unmatched. The CDR3 nucleotides are TGTGCCAGCAGAATTCCGGGACAGGGCACAACTAATGAAAAACTGTTTTTT. This translates into CASRIPGQGTTNEKLFF.